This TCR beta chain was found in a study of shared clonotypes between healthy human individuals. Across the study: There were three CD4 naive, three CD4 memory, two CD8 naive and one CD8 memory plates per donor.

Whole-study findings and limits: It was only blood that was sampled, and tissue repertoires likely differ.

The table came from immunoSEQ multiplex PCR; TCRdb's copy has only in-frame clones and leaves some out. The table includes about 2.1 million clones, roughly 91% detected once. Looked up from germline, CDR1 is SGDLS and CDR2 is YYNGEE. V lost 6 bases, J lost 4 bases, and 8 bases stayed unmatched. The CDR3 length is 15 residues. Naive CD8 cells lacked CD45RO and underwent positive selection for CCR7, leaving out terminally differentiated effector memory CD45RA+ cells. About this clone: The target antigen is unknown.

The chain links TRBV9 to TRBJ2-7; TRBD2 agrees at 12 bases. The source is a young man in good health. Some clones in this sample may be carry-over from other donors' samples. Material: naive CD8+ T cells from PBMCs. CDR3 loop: CASNPSGRAGYEQYF. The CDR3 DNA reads TGTGCCAGCAACCCTAGCGGGAGGGCCGGGTACGAGCAGTACTTC. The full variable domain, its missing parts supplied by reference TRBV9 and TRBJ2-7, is DSGVTQTPKHLITATGQRVTLRCSPRSGDLSVYWYQQSLDQGLQFLIQYYNGEERAKGNILERFSAQQFPDLHSELNLSSLELGDSALYFCASNPSGRAGYEQYFGPGTRLTVT.